The 5 T cell receptor beta chains reported below all come from one sample, sequenced in a study of blood T cell repertoires in COVID-19. Assay used: immunoSEQ multiplex PCR; TCRdb lists only in-frame clones, some missing. The sample contains 300,000 to 400,000 clones, around 87% of which appear only once. Specimen: peripheral blood. The receptors originated from a woman aged 55-70 years with COVID-19, enrolled during active disease.

V and J are TRBV6-5 and TRBJ2-7; a weak D match, TRBD2 (6 bases). Germline V gene data show CDR1 as MNHEY and CDR2 as SVGAGI. The CDR3 is made up of 14 amino acids. V was trimmed by 5 bases and J by 4 bases, leaving 15 bases between them. The CDR3 region is CASSLRDSYYEQYF. The CDR3, as DNA: TGTGCCAGCAGTCTCCGGGACTCCTATTACGAGCAGTACTTC.

This chain connects TRBV5-1 to TRBJ2-2, with a possible D match to TRBD1 (6 bases). CDR3 length: 15 amino acids. The germline V gene has CDR1 SGHRS and CDR2 YFSETQ. V shed 4 bases and J shed 3 bases, with 13 bases lying between them. The CDR3 DNA is TGCGCCAGCAGCCCAGGGGCCCAGGACACCGGGGAGCTGTTTTTT. Translated: CASSPGAQDTGELFF.

The rearrangement links TRBV18 to TRBJ1-1; D might be TRBD1 (6 bases). Germline V CDR1 and CDR2: KGHSH, LQKENI. The CDR3 totals 13 residues. V lost 3 bases, J lost 6 bases, and 11 bases lay in between. CDR3 sequence: CASSPQGRAEAFF. In nucleotides, the CDR3 is TGTGCCAGCTCACCCCAGGGGAGGGCTGAAGCTTTCTTT.

The J gene is TRBJ2-7, the V gene TRBV6-5, with 11 bases that match TRBD1. CDR1 is MNHEY and CDR2 is SVGAGI in the germline V gene. CDR3 size: 15 residues. After removal of 6 bases from V and 7 bases from J, the junction contained 11 bases not matched to a gene. CDR3: CASRTGTGGFLEQYF. The CDR3 bases are TGTGCCAGCAGAACCGGGACAGGGGGATTTCTTGAGCAGTACTTC.

This clone was recorded once. This chain uses TRBV5-1 with TRBJ2-5; tentative D call: TRBD1 (7 bases). Trimming took off 1 base at V and 4 bases at J, with 14 bases between the two ends. The CDR3 covers 15 residues. Germline assignment: CDR1 SGHRS and CDR2 YFSETQ. The CDR3 nucleotides are TGCGCCAGCAGCTTGTACCCAGGGGGGCTAGAGACCCAGTACTTC. It encodes CASSLYPGGLETQYF.